This TCR beta chain was identified in a study of response to subunit inactivated influenza vaccine. General study points: T cells newly recruited by each seasonal influenza vaccination are few, the authors suggested.

As to this clonotype: The antigen remains undetermined.

TCRdb re-called the RT-PCR reads with MiXCR, one entry per CDR3 protein. This repertoire shows 490,000 or so distinct CDR3 sequences, 7.6% found once; its top ten account for roughly 13%. In germline, CDR1 is LGHNA, CDR2 YSLEER. The V gene lost 0 bases and the J gene lost 4 bases, with 9 bases spanning the gap. The CDR3 runs to 14 residues. Sequencing used PBMCs from blood, obtained roughly 24 months after vaccination. The clonotype originates from a man aged 50 to 69 who received an inactivated influenza vaccine. V and J are TRBV4-3 and TRBJ1-2, with D possibly matching TRBD1 (5 bases). Written as DNA, the CDR3 is TGCGCCAGCAGCCAAGATAAAGGGGTCTATGGCTACACCTTC. It specifies CASSQDKGVYGYTF.